This T cell receptor (beta chain) was retrieved from a study of T cells in Graves' hyperthyroidism and ophthalmopathy. Amplification yielded TCR beta CDR3 regions, with RNA transcripts as the source. Researchers ran a first-round RT-PCR on the TCR CDR3 using the HTBI primer set. TCRdb used MiXCR to reprocess the multiplex PCR reads, holding one entry per CDR3 protein. The repertoire holds roughly 400,000 distinct CDR3 sequences, with about 14% as singletons. Trimming at V came to 5 bases and at J to 6 bases, leaving 17 bases not matched to a gene. The length of the CDR3 is 19 residues. Germline values: CDR1 SNHLY, CDR2 FYNNEI. Remarks on this clonotype: A much larger clone differs from this one at a single base, so this may be a read error.

Sequencing was done on a sample of blood. This clonotype was obtained from a man aged 50-60 years with Graves' ophthalmopathy. This sequence joins TRBV2 and TRBJ2-1; 12 positions match TRBD2. CDR3 sequence reads: CASSRGLLAGGRLCNEQFF. The CDR3 DNA reads as TGTGCCAGCAGTAGAGGGTTACTAGCGGGAGGCCGACTCTGCAATGAGCAGTTCTTC. Variable domain in full (rest from reference TRBV2 and TRBJ2-1): EPEVTQTPSHQVTQMGQEVILRCVPISNHLYFYWYRQILGQKVEFLVSFYNNEISEKSEIFDDQFSVERPDGSNFTLKIRSTKLEDSAMYFCASSRGLLAGGRLCNEQFFGPGTRLTVL.